This TCR beta chain was found in a study of T cells after yellow fever vaccination. The overall study: Researchers used SMART-Seq v4 Ultra Low Input to prepare fractions that had low cell numbers.

In this sample, this clonotype turned up many times. Its matching antigen is unknown. Generation of TCR cDNA used 5'RACE template switching (which added a universal primer site and UMIs). Each CDR3 protein is one row after TCRdb ran MiXCR on the 5' RACE reads. The table shows some 32,000 distinct CDR3 sequences, with approximately 4.7% occurring only once. Notes on the study in general: A large majority of primary-vaccination clones showed up again after the booster (roughly 95% CD4, around 88% CD8). CD4 and CD8 compartments shared a small share of clonotypes, likely from convergent recombination.

Looked up from germline, CDR1 is MNHEY and CDR2 is SVGAGI. The V end lost 7 bases, the J end lost 2 bases, and 8 bases lay between the germline ends. This CDR3 has 12 amino acids. The chain links TRBV6-5 to TRBJ2-5, with D perhaps TRBD1 or TRBD2 (5 bases each). This sample comprised CD8+ T cells sorted from PBMCs, obtained 5 days after the yellow fever booster vaccination. This sequence was found in a young man who received the YFV17D yellow fever vaccine. The CDR3, as DNA: TGTGCCAGCACTGGGGGTCAAGAGACCCAGTACTTC. The encoded protein is CASTGGQETQYF.